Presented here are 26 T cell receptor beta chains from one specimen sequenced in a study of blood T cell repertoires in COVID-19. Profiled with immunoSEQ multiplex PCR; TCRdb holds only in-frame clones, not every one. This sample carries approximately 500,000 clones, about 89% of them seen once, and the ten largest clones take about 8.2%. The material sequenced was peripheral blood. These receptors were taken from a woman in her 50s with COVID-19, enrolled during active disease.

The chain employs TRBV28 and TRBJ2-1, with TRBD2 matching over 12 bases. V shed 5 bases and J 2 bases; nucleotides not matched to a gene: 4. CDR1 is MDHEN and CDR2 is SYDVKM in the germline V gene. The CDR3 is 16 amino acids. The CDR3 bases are TGTGCCAGCAGTCTAGCGGGGGGGCAAACCTACAATGAGCAGTTCTTC. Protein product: CASSLAGGQTYNEQFF. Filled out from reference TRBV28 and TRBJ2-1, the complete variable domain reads DVKVTQSSRYLVKRTGEKVFLECVQDMDHENMFWYRQDPGLGLRLIYFSYDVKMKEKGDIPEGYSVSREKKERFSLILESASTNQTSMYLCASSLAGGQTYNEQFFGPGTRLTVL.

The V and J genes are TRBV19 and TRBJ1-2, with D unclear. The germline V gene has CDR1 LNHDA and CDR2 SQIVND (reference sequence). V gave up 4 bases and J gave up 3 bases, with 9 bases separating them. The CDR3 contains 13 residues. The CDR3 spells CASSTQLDYGYTF. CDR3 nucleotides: TGTGCCAGTAGTACTCAATTAGACTATGGCTACACCTTC.

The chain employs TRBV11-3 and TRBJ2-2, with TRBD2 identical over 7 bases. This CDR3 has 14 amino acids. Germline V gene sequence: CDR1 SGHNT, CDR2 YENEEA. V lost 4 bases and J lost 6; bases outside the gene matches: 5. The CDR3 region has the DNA TGTGCCAGCAGCTCAAACCGGGGGGCCGGGGAGCTGTTTTTT. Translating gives CASSSNRGAGELFF.

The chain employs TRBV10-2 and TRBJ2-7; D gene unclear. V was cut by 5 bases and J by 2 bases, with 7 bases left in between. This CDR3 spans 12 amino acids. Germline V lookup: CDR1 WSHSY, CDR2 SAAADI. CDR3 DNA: TGCGCCAGCAGTCCAGACACCTACGAGCAGTACTTC. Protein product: CASSPDTYEQYF.

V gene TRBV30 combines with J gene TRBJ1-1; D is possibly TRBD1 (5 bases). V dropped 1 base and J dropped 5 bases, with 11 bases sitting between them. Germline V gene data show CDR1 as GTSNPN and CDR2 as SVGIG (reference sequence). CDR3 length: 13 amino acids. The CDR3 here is CAWSGTGGTEAFF. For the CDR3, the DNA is TGTGCCTGGAGTGGGACTGGGGGGACTGAAGCTTTCTTT.

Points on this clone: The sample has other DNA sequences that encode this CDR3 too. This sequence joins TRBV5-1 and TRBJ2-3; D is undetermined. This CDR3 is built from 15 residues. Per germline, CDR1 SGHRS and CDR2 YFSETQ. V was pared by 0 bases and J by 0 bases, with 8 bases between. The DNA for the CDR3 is TGCGCCAGCAGCTTGGCCGGCGGTAGCACAGATACGCAGTATTTT. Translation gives CASSLAGGSTDTQYF.

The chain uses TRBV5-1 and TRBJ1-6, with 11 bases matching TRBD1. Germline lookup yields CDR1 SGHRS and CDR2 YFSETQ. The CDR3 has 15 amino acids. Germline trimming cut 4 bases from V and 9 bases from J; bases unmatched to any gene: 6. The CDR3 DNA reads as TGCGCCAGCAGCCTAGGACAGGGGGCCTCTTCACCCCTCCACTTT. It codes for CASSLGQGASSPLHF.

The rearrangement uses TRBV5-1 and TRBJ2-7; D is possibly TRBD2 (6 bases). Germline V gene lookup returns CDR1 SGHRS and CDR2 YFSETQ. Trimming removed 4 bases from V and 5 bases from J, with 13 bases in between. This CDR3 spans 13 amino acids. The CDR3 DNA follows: TGCGCCAGCAGCGCGGGACTGAGGAACGAGCAGTACTTC. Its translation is CASSAGLRNEQYF. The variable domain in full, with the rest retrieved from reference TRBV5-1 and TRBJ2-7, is KAGVTQTPRYLIKTRGQQVTLSCSPISGHRSVSWYQQTPGQGLQFLFEYFSETQRNKGNFPGRFSGRQFSNSRSEMNVSTLELGDSALYLCASSAGLRNEQYFGPGTRLTVT.

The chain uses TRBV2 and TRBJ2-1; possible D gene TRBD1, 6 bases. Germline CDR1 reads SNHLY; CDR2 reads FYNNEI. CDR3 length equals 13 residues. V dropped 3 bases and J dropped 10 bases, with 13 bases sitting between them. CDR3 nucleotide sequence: TGTGCCAGCAGTGATGGACAGCTCAGGGAGCAGTTCTTC. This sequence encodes CASSDGQLREQFF. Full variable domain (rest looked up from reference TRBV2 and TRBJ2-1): EPEVTQTPSHQVTQMGQEVILRCVPISNHLYFYWYRQILGQKVEFLVSFYNNEISEKSEIFDDQFSVERPDGSNFTLKIRSTKLEDSAMYFCASSDGQLREQFFGPGTRLTVL.

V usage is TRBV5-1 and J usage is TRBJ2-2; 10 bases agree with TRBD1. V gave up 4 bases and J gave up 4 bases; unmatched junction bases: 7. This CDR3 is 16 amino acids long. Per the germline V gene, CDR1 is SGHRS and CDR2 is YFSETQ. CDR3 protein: CASSLLGQGSTGELFF. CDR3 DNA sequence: TGCGCCAGCAGCCTGCTGGGACAGGGGTCCACCGGGGAGCTGTTTTTT.

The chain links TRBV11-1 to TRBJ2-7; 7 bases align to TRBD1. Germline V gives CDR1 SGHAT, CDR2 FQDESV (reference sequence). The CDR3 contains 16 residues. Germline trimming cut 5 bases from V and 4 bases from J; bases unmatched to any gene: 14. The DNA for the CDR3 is TGTGCCAGCAGCCATCTAGGGGGCAGGGATCGTTACGAGCAGTACTTC. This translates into CASSHLGGRDRYEQYF.

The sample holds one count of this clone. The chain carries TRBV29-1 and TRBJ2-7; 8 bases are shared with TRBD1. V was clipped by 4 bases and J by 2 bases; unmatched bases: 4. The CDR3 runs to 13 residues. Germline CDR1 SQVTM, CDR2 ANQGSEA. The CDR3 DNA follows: TGCAGCGTTGTGGACAGGGACCCCTACGAGCAGTACTTC. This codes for CSVVDRDPYEQYF.

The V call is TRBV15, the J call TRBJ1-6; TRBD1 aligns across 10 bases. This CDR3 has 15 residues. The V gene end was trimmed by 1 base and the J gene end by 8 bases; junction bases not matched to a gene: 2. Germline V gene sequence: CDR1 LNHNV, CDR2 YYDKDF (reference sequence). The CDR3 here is CATSRGQGADSPLHF. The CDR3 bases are TGTGCCACCAGCAGAGGACAGGGGGCGGATTCACCCCTCCACTTT.

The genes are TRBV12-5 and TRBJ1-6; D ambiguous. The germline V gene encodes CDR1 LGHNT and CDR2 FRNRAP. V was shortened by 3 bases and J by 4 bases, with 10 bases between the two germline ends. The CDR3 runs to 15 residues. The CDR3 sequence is CASGLGRPYNSPLHF. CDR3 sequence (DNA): TGTGCTAGTGGTTTAGGGAGACCTTATAATTCACCCCTCCACTTT. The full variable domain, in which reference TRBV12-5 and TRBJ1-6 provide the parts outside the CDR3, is DARVTQTPRHKVTEMGQEVTMRCQPILGHNTVFWYRQTMMQGLELLAYFRNRAPLDDSGMPKDRFSAEMPDATLATLKIQPSEPRDSAVYFCASGLGRPYNSPLHFGNGTRLTVT.

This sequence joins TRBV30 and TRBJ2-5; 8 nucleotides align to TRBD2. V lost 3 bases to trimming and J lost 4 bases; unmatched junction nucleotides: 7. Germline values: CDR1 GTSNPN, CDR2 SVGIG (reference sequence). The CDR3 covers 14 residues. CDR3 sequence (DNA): TGTGCCTGGAGCGTTGGACTAGCACTAGAGACCCAGTACTTC. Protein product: CAWSVGLALETQYF.

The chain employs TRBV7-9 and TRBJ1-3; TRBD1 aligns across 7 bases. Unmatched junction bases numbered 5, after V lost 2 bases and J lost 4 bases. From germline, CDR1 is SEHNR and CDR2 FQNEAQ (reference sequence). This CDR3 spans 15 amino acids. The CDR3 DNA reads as TGTGCCAGCAGCTTACTCGGACAGGCGGGAAACACCATATATTTT. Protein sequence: CASSLLGQAGNTIYF. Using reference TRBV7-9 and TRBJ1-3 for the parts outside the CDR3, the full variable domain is DTGVSQNPRHKITKRGQNVTFRCDPISEHNRLYWYRQTLGQGPEFLTYFQNEAQLEKSRLLSDRFSAERPKGSFSTLEIQRTEQGDSAMYLCASSLLGQAGNTIYFGEGSWLTVV.

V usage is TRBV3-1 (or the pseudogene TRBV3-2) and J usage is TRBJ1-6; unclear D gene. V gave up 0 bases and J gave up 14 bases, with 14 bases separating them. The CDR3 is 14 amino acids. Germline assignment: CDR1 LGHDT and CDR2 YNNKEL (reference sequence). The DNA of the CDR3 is TGTGCCAGCAGCCAAGATCCCCAGTACGCGGCCCTCCACTTT. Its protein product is CASSQDPQYAALHF.

The CDR3 DNA reads as TGTGCCAGCAGCTCGGGACAGAGGGGTCAGCCCCAGCATTTT. This sequence encodes CASSSGQRGQPQHF. The V and J genes are TRBV11-2 and TRBJ1-5; 7 bases agree with TRBD1. Germline lookup yields CDR1 SGHAT and CDR2 FQNNGV. J gave up 6 bases and V 4 bases, and 6 bases lay outside the gene matches. The CDR3 loop spans 14 amino acids.

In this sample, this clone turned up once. CDR3 nucleotides: TGTGCCAGCAGGCAGGACAGAAGAACTGAAGCTTTCTTT. This gives the protein CASRQDRRTEAFF. V usage is TRBV6-5 and J usage is TRBJ1-1, with a possible D match to TRBD1 (6 bases). V was trimmed by 6 bases and J by 5 bases, leaving 13 bases between them. CDR1 and CDR2 (germline): MNHEY, SVGAGI. This CDR3 is built from 13 residues.

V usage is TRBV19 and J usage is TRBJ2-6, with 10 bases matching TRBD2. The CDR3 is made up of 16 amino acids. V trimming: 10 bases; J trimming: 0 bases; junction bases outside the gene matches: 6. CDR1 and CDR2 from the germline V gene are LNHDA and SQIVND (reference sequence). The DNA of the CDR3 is TGTGCCACCTCAGTAGCGGGAGGCTCTGGGGCCAACGTCCTGACTTTC. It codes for CATSVAGGSGANVLTF.

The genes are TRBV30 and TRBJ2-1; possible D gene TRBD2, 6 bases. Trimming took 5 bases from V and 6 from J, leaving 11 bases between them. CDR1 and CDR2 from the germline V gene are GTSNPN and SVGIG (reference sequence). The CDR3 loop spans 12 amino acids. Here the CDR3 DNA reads TGTGCCTGGGCCCCGGAGGGCAATGAGCAGTTCTTC. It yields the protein CAWAPEGNEQFF.

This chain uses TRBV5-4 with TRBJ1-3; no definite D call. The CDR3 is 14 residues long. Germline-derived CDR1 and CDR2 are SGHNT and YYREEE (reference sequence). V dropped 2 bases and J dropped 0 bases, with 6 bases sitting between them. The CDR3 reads CASSFDNSGNTIYF. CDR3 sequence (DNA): TGTGCCAGCAGCTTTGACAACTCTGGAAACACCATATATTTT.

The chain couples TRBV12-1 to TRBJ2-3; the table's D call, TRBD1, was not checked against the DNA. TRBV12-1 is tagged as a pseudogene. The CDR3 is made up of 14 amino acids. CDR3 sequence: CASSNQPTADTQYF. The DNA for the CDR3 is TGTGCCAGCTCGAACCAACCCACAGCAGATACGCAGTATTTT.

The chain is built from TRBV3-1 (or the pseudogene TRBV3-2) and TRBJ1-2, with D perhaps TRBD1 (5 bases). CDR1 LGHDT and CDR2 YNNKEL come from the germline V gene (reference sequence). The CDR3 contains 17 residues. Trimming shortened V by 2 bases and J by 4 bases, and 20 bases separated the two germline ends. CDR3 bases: TGTGCCAGCAGCCAAAGCGGGGACGGCCCGGCCCCCTATGGCTACACCTTC. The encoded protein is CASSQSGDGPAPYGYTF.

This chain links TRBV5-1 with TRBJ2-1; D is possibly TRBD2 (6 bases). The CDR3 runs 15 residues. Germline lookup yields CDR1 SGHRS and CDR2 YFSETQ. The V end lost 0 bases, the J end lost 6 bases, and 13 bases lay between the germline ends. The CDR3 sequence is CASSLDGGTANEQFF. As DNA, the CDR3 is TGCGCCAGCAGCTTGGACGGCGGGACTGCCAATGAGCAGTTCTTC.

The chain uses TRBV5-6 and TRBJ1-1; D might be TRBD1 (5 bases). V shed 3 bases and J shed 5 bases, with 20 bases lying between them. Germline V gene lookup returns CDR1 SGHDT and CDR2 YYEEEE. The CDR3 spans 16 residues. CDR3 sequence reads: CASSSFFRASGTEAFF. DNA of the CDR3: TGTGCCAGCAGCTCTTTCTTCAGGGCGTCTGGGACTGAAGCTTTCTTT.